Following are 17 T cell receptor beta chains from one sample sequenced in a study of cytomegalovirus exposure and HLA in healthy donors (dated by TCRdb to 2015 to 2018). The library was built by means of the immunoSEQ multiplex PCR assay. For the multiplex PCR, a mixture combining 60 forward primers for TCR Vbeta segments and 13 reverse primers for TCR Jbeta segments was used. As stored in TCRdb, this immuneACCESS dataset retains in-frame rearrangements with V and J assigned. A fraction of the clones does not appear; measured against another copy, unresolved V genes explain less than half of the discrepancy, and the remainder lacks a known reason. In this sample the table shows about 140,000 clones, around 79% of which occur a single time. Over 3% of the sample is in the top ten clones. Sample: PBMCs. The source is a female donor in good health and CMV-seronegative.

The CDR3 protein is CASRGFLTSGGSYNEQFF. In nucleotides, the CDR3 is TGTGCCAGCAGGGGGTTTCTGACTAGCGGGGGCTCCTACAATGAGCAGTTCTTC. The chain combines TRBV2 with TRBJ2-1; 12 bases are a match to TRBD2. Germline trimming cut 6 bases from V and 0 bases from J; bases unmatched to any gene: 9. Germline V lookup: CDR1 SNHLY, CDR2 FYNNEI. The CDR3 runs 18 residues. Combining the CDR3 with reference TRBV2 and TRBJ2-1 gives the whole variable domain EPEVTQTPSHQVTQMGQEVILRCVPISNHLYFYWYRQILGQKVEFLVSFYNNEISEKSEIFDDQFSVERPDGSNFTLKIRSTKLEDSAMYFCASRGFLTSGGSYNEQFFGPGTRLTVL.

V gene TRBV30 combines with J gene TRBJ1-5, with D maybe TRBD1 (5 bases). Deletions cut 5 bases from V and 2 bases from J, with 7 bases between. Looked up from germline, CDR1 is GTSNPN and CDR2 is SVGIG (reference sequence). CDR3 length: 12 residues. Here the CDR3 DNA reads TGTGCCTGGGACAGAGGCAATCAGCCCCAGCATTTT. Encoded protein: CAWDRGNQPQHF.

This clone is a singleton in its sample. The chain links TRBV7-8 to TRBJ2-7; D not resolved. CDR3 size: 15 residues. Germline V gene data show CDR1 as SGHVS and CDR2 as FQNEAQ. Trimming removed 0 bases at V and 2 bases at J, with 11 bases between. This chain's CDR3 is CASSLASAKTYEQYF. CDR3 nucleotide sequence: TGTGCCAGCAGCTTAGCGTCAGCGAAGACCTACGAGCAGTACTTC.

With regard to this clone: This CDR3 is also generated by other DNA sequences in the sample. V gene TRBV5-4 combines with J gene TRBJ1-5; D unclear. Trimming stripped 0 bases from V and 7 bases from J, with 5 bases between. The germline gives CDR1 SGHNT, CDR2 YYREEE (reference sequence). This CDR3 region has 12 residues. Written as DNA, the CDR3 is TGTGCCAGCAGCTTGGACTCCCAGCCCCAGCATTTT. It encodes CASSLDSQPQHF.

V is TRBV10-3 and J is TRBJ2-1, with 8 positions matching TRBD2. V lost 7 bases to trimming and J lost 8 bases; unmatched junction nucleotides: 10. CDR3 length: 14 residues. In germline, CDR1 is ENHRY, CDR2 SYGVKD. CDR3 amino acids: CAITQAGDIYEQFF. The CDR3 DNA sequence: TGTGCCATCACTCAAGCGGGAGATATATATGAGCAGTTCTTC.

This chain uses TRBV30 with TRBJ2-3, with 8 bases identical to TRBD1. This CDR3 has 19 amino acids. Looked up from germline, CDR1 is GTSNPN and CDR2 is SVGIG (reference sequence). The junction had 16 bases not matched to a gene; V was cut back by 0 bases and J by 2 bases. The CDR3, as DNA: TGTGCCTGGAGTGTAACGGGGCGACAGGGGACCCTCTCCACAGATACGCAGTATTTT. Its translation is CAWSVTGRQGTLSTDTQYF.

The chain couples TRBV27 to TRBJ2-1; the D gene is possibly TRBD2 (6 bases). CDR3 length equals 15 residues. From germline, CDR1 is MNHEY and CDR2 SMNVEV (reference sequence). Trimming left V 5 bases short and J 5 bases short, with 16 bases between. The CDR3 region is CASSVPGLAHNEQFF. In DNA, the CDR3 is TGTGCCAGCAGTGTACCGGGACTGGCACACAATGAGCAGTTCTTC.

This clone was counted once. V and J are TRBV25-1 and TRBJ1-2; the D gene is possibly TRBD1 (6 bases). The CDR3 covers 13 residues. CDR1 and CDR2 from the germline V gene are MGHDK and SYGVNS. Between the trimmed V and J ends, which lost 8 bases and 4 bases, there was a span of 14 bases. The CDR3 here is CASQKQGSYGYTF. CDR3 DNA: TGTGCCAGCCAGAAACAGGGCTCCTATGGCTACACCTTC.

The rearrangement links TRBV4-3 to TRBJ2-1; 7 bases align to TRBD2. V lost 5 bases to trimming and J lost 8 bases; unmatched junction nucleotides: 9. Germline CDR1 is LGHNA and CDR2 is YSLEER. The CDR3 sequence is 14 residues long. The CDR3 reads CASSYGLGSDEQFF. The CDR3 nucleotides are TGCGCCAGCAGCTATGGACTAGGCAGCGATGAGCAGTTCTTC.

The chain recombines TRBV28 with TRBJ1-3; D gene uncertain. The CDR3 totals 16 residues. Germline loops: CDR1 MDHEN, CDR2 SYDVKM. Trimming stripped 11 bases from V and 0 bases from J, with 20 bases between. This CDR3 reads CAHGFGGVFSGNTIYF. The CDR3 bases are TGTGCCCACGGTTTCGGAGGCGTCTTCTCTGGAAACACCATATATTTT.

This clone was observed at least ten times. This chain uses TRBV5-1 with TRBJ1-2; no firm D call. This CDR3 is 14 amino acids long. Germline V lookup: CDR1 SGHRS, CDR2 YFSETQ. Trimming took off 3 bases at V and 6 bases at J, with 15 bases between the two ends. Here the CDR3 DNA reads TGCGCCAGCAGCTGGGGAGATACCGAGGATGGCTACACCTTC. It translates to CASSWGDTEDGYTF. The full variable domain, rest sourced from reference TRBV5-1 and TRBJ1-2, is KAGVTQTPRYLIKTRGQQVTLSCSPISGHRSVSWYQQTPGQGLQFLFEYFSETQRNKGNFPGRFSGRQFSNSRSEMNVSTLELGDSALYLCASSWGDTEDGYTFGSGTRLTVV.

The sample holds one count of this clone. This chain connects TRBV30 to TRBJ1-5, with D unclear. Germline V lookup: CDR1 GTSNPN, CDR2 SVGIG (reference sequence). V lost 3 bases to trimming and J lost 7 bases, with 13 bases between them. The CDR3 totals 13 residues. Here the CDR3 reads CAWSRVLGQPQHF. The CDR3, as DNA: TGTGCCTGGAGCCGGGTCCTCGGGCAGCCCCAGCATTTT.

CDR3 sequence reads: CASSFGQEKLFF. The CDR3 DNA follows: TGTGCCAGCAGCTTTGGACAGGAAAAACTGTTTTTT. The V and J genes are TRBV7-9 and TRBJ1-4; possible D gene TRBD1, 6 bases. The CDR3 has 12 amino acids. Trimming shortened V by 3 bases and J by 8 bases, and 7 bases separated the two germline ends. The germline V gene encodes CDR1 SEHNR and CDR2 FQNEAQ (reference sequence).

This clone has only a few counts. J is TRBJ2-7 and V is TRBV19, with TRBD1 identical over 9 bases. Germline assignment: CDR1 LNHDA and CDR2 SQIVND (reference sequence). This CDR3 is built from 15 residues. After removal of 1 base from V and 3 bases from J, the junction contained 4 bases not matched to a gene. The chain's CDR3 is CASSIARQGGYEQYF. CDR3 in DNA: TGTGCCAGTAGTATAGCTCGACAGGGGGGCTACGAGCAGTACTTC. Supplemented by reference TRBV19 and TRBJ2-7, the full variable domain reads DGGITQSPKYLFRKEGQNVTLSCEQNLNHDAMYWYRQDPGQGLRLIYYSQIVNDFQKGDIAEGYSVSREKKESFPLTVTSAQKNPTAFYLCASSIARQGGYEQYFGPGTRLTVT.

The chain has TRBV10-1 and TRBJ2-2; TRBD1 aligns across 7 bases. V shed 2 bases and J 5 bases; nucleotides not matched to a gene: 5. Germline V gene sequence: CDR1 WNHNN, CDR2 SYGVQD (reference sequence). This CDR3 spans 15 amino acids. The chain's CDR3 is CASSERQGYTGELFF. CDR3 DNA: TGCGCCAGCAGTGAGAGACAGGGATATACCGGGGAGCTGTTTTTT.

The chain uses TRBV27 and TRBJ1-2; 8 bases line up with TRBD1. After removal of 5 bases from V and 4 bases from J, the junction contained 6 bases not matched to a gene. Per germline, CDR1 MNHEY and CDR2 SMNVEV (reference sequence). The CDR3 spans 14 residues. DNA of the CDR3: TGTGCCAGCAGTACAGGGGGGTCATCCTATGGCTACACCTTC. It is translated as CASSTGGSSYGYTF.

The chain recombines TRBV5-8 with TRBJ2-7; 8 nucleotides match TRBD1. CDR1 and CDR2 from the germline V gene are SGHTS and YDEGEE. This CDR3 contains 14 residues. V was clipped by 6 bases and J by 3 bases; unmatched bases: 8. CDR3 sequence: CASIDRGHLYEQYF. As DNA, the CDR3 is TGTGCCAGCATTGACAGGGGCCACCTCTACGAGCAGTACTTC.